This T cell receptor (beta chain) stems from a study of regulatory T cells in long-lasting Graves disease. Whole-study results and caveats: Persistent patients had a count of shared public clonotypes (around 2,700) that exceeded that of new patients (approximately 1,000).

A note on this clonotype: As yet, its antigen is unknown.

Time point given: persistent/refractory GD, antithyroid drugs over 5 years with positive TRAb. From RNA extracted from PBMCs, the TCR library was made. Arm-PCR of CDR3 regions and iRepertoire HTBI primers were the basis on which TCR beta libraries were built. TCRdb processed the multiplex PCR reads anew with MiXCR; each CDR3 protein has one entry. The table has 650,000 to 700,000 distinct CDR3 sequences, 30% seen once. The CDR3 totals 15 residues. CDR1 and CDR2 (germline): SGDLS, YYNGEE. Trimming shortened V by 4 bases and J by 2 bases, and 15 bases separated the two germline ends. The chain carries TRBV9 and TRBJ1-1; tentatively, D is TRBD1 (5 bases). Specimen: peripheral blood mononuclear cells (PBMCs), collected when the disease was refractory, from a patient treated with antithyroid drugs. This receptor was taken from a female donor with Graves disease. Here the CDR3 reads CASSQAAGLNTEAFF. The CDR3 region has the DNA TGTGCCAGCAGCCAAGCGGCGGGGCTTAACACTGAAGCTTTCTTT.